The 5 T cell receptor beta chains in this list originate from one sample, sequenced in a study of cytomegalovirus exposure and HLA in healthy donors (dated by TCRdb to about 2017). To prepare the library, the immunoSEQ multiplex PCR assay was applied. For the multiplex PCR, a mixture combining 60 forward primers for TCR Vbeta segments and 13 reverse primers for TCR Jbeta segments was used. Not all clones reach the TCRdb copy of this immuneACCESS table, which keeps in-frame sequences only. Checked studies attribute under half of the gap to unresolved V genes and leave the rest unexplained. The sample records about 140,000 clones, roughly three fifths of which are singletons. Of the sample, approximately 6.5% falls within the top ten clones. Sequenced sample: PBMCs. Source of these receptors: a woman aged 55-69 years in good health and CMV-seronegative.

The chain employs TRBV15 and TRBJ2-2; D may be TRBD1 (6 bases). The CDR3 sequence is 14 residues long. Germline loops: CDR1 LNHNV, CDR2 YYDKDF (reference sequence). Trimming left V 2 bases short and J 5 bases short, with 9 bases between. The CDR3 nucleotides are TGTGCCACCAGCAGATACAGGGAGACCGGGGAGCTGTTTTTT. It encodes CATSRYRETGELFF.

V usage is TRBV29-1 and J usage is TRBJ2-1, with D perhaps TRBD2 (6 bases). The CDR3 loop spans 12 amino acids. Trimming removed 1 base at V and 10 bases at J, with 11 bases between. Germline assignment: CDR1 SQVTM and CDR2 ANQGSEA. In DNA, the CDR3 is TGCAGCGTTGAAGGTGGGGCGGGGGAGCAGTTCTTC. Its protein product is CSVEGGAGEQFF.

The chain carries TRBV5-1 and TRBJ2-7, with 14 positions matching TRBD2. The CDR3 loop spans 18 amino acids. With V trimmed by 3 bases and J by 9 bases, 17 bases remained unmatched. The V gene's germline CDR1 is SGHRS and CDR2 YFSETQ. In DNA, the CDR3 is TGCGCCAGCAGCTCCCTGGGACTAGCGGGAGAGACCCTACGAGTGCAGTACTTC. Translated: CASSSLGLAGETLRVQYF.

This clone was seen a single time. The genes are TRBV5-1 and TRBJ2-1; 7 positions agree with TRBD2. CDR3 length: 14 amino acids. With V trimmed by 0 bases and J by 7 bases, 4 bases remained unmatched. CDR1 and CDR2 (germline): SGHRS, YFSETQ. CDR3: CASSLAGLVNEQFF. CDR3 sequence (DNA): TGCGCCAGCAGCTTGGCAGGACTAGTAAATGAGCAGTTCTTC.

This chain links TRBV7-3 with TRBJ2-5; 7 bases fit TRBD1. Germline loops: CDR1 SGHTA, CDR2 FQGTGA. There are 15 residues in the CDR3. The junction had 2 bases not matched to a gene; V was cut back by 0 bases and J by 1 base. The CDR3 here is CASSLTGGSQETQYF. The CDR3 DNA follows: TGTGCCAGCAGCTTAACAGGGGGCTCCCAAGAGACCCAGTACTTC. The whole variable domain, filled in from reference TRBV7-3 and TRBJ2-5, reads GAGVSQTPSNKVTEKGKYVELRCDPISGHTALYWYRQSLGQGPEFLIYFQGTGAADDSGLPNDRFFAVRPEGSVSTLKIQRTERGDSAVYLCASSLTGGSQETQYFGPGTRLLVL.